The rows below give T cell receptor beta chains drawn from one sample of a study of metastatic and nonmetastatic thyroid tumors. Through MiXCR, TCRdb re-clonotyped the PCR reads. The sample includes some 20,000 clones, under 45% of them seen just once. The specimen was tumor tissue. The receptors originated from a female donor with papillary thyroid cancer or a benign thyroid nodule (not recorded which). Some clones in this sample may be carry-over from other donors' samples. The CDR3 runs from the conserved cysteine through the conserved F or W. The D gene is left open where the match is weak. Clone size is given for some rows only: seen once, a few or many times, or a class if the clone is expanded.

TRBV7-9	.	.	TRBJ1-3	CASLKLGGIGNTTYF	TGTGCCAGCCTGAAATTGGGGGGGATTGGAAACACCACATATTTT
TRBV6-5	.	few	TRBJ2-3	CASSYMGAPTDTQYF	TGTGCCAGCAGTTACATGGGGGCACCCACAGATACGCAGTATTTT
TRBV5-1	.	.	TRBJ1-3	CASNREGGGTIYF	TGCGCCAGCAATCGTGAAGGTGGAGGCACCATATATTTT
TRBV15	TRBD1	few	TRBJ1-4	CATSSGTGGNEKLFF	TGTGCCACCAGCTCCGGGACAGGGGGCAATGAAAAACTGTTTTTT
TRBV20-1	.	.	TRBJ2-5	CSADKETQYF	TGCAGTGCCGATAAAGAGACCCAGTACTTC
TRBV7-9	.	.	TRBJ2-3	CASSWAGTDTQYF	TGTGCCAGCAGCTGGGCGGGCACAGATACGCAGTATTTT
TRBV4-1	TRBD1	.	TRBJ2-1	CASSRNTGANEQFF	TGCGCCAGCAGCCGAAATACAGGGGCTAATGAGCAGTTCTTC
TRBV6-2/TRBV6-3	.	few	TRBJ2-1	CASSYSAEGHEQFF	TGTGCCAGCAGTTACTCGGCTGAAGGACATGAGCAGTTCTTC
TRBV12-3/TRBV12-4	.	few	TRBJ1-2	CASTTMGRVSYGYTF	TGTGCCAGCACCACAATGGGGAGGGTGAGCTATGGCTACACCTTC
TRBV5-1	TRBD1	once	TRBJ1-1	CASGTGERNTEAFF	TGCGCCAGCGGGACAGGGGAAAGGAACACTGAAGCTTTCTTT
TRBV10-2	.	few	TRBJ2-5	CASSAGGGPVETQYF	TGCGCCAGCAGTGCTGGGGGGGGGCCGGTCGAGACCCAGTACTTC
TRBV24-1	.	few	TRBJ1-2	CATSGSGQNYGYTF	TGTGCCACCAGTGGTTCCGGACAGAACTATGGCTACACCTTC
TRBV6-1	.	few	TRBJ1-5	CASMAGLSNQPQHF	TGTGCCAGCATGGCAGGGTTAAGCAATCAGCCCCAGCATTTT
TRBV28	TRBD1	few	TRBJ1-2	CASLSGQDYGYTF	TGTGCCAGCCTTTCCGGACAGGACTATGGCTACACCTTC
TRBV15	.	.	TRBJ2-6	CATRRGLGANVLTF	TGTGCCACCAGGCGGGGCCTCGGGGCCAACGTCCTGACTTTC